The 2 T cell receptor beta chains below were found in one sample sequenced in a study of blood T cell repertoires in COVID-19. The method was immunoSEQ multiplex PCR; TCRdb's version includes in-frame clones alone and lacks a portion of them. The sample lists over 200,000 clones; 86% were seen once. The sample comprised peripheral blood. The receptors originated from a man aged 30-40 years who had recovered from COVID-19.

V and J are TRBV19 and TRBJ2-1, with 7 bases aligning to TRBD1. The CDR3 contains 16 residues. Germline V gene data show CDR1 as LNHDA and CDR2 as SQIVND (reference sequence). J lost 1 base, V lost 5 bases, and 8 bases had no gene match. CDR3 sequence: CASSSRQGASYNEQFF. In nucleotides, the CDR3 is TGTGCCAGTAGTTCCCGACAGGGAGCGTCCTACAATGAGCAGTTCTTC.

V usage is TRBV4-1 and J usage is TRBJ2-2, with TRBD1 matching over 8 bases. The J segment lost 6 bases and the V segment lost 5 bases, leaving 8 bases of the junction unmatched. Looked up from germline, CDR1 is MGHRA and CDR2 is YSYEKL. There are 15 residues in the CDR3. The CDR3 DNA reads TGCGCCAGCAGCTCAACCCTACAGGGGGCCGGGGAGCTGTTTTTT. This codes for CASSSTLQGAGELFF.